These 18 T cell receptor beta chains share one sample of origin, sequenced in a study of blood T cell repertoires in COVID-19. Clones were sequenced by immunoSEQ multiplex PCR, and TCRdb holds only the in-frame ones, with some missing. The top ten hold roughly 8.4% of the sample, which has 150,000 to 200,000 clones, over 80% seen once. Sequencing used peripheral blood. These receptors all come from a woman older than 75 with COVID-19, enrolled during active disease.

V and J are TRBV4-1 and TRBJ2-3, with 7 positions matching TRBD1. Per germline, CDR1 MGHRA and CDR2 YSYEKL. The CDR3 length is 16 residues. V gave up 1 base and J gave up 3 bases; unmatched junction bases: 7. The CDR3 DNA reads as TGCGCCAGCAGCCAAGGGGCGACAGGGATAACAGATACGCAGTATTTT. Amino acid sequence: CASSQGATGITDTQYF.

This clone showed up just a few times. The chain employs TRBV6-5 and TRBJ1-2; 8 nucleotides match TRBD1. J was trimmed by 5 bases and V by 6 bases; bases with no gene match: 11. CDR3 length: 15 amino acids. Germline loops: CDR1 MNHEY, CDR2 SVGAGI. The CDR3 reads CASSQGQAAGYGYTF. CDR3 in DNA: TGTGCCAGCAGCCAGGGACAGGCGGCGGGGTATGGCTACACCTTC.

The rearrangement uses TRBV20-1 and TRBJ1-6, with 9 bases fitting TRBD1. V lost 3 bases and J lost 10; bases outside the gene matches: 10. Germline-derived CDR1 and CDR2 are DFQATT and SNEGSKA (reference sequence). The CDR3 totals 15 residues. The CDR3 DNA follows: TGCAGTGCTAGTCTTCGGGACAGGGTTTTCTCACCCCTCCACTTT. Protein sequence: CSASLRDRVFSPLHF.

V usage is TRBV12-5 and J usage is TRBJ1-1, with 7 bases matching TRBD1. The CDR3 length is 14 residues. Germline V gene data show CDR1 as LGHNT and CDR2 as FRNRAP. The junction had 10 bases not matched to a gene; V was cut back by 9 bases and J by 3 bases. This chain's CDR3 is CASEPRDSHTEAFF. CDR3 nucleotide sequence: TGTGCTAGCGAACCTCGGGACAGCCACACTGAAGCTTTCTTT.

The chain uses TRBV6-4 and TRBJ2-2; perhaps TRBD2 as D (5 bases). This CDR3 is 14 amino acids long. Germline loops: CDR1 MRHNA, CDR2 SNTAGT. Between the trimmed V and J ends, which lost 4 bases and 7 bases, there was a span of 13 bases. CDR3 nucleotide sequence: TGTGCCAGCAGTGCCTCCGGAGGCATCGGGGAGCTGTTTTTT. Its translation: CASSASGGIGELFF.

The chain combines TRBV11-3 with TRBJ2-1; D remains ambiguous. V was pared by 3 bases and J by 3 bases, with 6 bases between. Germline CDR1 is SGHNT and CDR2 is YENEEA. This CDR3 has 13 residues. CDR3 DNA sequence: TGTGCCAGCAGCTTGGGCAGCTACAATGAGCAGTTCTTC. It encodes CASSLGSYNEQFF.

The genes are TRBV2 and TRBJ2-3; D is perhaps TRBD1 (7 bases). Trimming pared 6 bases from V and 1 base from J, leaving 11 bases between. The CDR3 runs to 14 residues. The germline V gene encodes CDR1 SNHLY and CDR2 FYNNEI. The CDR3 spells CASRGGTGTDTQYF. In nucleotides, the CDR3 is TGTGCCAGCAGAGGGGGGACAGGCACAGATACGCAGTATTTT. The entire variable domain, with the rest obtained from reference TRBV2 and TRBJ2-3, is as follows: EPEVTQTPSHQVTQMGQEVILRCVPISNHLYFYWYRQILGQKVEFLVSFYNNEISEKSEIFDDQFSVERPDGSNFTLKIRSTKLEDSAMYFCASRGGTGTDTQYFGPGTRLTVL.

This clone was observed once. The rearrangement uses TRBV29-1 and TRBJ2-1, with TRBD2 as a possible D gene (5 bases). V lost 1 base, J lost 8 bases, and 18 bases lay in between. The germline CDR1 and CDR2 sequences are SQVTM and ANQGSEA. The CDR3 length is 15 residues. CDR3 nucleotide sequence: TGCAGCGTTGAAGGTGGCCGTACTAGTTTCGATGAGCAGTTCTTC. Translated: CSVEGGRTSFDEQFF.

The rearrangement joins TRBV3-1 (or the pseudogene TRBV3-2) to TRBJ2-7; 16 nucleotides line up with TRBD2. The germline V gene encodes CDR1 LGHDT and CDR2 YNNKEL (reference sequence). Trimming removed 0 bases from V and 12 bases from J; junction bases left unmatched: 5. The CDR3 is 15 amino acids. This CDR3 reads CASSQEGLAGGIRYF. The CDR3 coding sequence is TGTGCCAGCAGCCAAGAGGGACTAGCGGGGGGGATTCGGTACTTC.

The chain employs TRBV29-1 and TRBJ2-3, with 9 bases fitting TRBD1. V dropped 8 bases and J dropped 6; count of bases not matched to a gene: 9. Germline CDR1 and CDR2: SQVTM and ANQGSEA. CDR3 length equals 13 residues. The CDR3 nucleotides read TGCAGCTCAGGACAGGGGTCGATGGATACGCAGTATTTT. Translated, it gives CSSGQGSMDTQYF.

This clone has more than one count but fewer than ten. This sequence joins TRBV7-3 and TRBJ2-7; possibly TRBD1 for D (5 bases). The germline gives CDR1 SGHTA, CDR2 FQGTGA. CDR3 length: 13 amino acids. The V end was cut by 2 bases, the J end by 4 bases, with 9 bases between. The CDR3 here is CASSLGQKYEQYF. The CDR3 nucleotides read TGTGCCAGCAGCTTAGGACAAAAGTACGAGCAGTACTTC.

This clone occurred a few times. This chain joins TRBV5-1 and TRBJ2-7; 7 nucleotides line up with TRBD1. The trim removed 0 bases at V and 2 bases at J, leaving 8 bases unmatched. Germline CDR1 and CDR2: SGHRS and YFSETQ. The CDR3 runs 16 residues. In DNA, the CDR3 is TGCGCCAGCAGCTTGGGGGCCGGGACAGTCGCCTACGAGCAGTACTTC. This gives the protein CASSLGAGTVAYEQYF.

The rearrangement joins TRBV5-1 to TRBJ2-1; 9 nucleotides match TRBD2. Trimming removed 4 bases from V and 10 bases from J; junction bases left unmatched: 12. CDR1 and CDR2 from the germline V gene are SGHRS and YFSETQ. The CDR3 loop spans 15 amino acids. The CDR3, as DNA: TGCGCCAGCAGCCTGAGGTTTAGCGGGAGTGGGGAGCAGTTCTTC. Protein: CASSLRFSGSGEQFF.

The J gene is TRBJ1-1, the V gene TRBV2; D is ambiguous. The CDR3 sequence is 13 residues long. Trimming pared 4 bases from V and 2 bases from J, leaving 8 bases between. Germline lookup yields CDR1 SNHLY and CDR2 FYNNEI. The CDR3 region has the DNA TGTGCCAGCAGTGCATTGGCTAACACTGAAGCTTTCTTT. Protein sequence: CASSALANTEAFF.

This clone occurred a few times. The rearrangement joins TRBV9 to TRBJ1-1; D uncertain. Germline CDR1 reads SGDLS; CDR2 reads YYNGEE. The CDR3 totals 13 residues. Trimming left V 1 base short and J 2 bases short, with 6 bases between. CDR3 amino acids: CASSVSLNTEAFF. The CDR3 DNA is TGTGCCAGCAGCGTATCCTTAAACACTGAAGCTTTCTTT.

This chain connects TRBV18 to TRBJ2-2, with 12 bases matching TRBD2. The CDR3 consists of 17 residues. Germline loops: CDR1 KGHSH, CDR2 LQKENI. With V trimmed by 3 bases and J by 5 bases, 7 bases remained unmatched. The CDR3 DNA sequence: TGTGCCAGCTCACCTCACGGACTAGCGGGAAATACCGGGGAGCTGTTTTTT. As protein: CASSPHGLAGNTGELFF. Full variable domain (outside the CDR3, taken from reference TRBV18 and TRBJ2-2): NAGVMQNPRHLVRRRGQEARLRCSPMKGHSHVYWYRQLPEEGLKFMVYLQKENIIDESGMPKERFSAEFPKEGPSILRIQQVVRGDSAAYFCASSPHGLAGNTGELFFGEGSRLTVL.

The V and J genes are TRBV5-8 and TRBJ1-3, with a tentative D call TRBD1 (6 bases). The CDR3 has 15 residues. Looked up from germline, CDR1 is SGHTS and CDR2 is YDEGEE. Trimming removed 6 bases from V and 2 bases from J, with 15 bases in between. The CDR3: CASTQGAFTGNTIYF. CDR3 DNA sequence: TGTGCCAGCACACAGGGAGCATTTACTGGAAACACCATATATTTT.

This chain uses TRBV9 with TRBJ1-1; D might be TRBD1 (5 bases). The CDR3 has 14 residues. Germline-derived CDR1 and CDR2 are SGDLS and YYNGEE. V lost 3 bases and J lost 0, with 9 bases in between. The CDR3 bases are TGTGCCAGCAGCGCCCAGGGAATGAACACTGAAGCTTTCTTT. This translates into CASSAQGMNTEAFF.